This paragraph reports one T cell receptor beta chain. This receptor's antigen is unknown. No much larger clone is present one base from it, and per-base qualities are unavailable. The library was produced with the immunoSEQ multiplex PCR assay. Entries here come from immuneACCESS through TCRdb and include only in-frame sequences with V and J called. Some clones fail to appear in such tables; in the studies checked, an unresolved V gene covers under half of the shortfall, and the cause of the remainder is unknown. In all, the sample holds around 22,000 clones, and around nine tenths of those were seen once. In total, the top ten clones hold 15% to 20% of the sample. This record belongs to a study of chemoradiotherapy in HPV16-positive cancers (dated by TCRdb to the early 2020s). Broadly, across the study: Using functional T-cell assays on cells from a couple of HPV16-positive patients, the researchers defined candidate HPV-specific T-cell clones and common TCR motifs. The study asked whether T-cell immunity against the HPV oncoproteins E6 and E7 changes during chemoradiotherapy and whether it affects survival. Next, the candidate HPV-specific TCRs and motifs were followed in TCR repertoires from around 90 patients with HPV-related cancers.

Because repertoires were sampled repeatedly during chemoradiotherapy, clonal expansion in the tumor microenvironment could be followed. General findings and caveats noted by the study authors: In HPV16-positive patients, expansion of HPV-responsive T cells during chemoradiotherapy was associated with improved recurrence-free survival. Expansion of candidate HPV-specific clones and E7-related TCR motifs was observed in the tumor microenvironment during treatment, whereas no such expansion was observed for non-HPV-specific T cells. The functional definition of HPV-specific T cells was derived from only a couple of HPV16-positive patients, and the survival association was reported for HPV16-positive patients.

The V and J ends are trimmed by 3 bases and 4 bases, leaving 12 bases between them. CDR1 and CDR2, per the germline V gene, are ENHRY and SYGVKD. The CDR3 covers 14 residues, taking in both the cysteine and the phenylalanine. CDR3 DNA is the only sequence kept; it has 42 bases, read in frame from the first base. The sequence came from a human donor with HPV-associated anogenital cancer. The chain couples TRBV10-3 to TRBJ1-1; a confident D gene designation cannot be given. Here the sequenced sample was blood, taken from a patient who underwent chemoradiotherapy. CDR3 region: CAISERALSTEAFF. The nucleotide sequence reads as follows: TGTGCCATCAGTGAAAGGGCCCTGAGCACTGAAGCTTTCTTT.